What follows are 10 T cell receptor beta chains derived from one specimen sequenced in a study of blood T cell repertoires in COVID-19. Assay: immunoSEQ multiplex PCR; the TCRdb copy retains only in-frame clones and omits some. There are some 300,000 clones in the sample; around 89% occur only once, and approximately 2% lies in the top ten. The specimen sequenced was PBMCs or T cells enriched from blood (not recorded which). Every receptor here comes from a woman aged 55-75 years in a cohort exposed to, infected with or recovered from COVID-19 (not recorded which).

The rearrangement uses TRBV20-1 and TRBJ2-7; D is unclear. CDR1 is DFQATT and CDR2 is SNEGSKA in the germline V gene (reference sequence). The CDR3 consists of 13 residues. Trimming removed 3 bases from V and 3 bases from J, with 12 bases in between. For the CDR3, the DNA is TGCAGTGCTAGTGGCACGGGTTACTACGAGCAGTACTTC. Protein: CSASGTGYYEQYF.

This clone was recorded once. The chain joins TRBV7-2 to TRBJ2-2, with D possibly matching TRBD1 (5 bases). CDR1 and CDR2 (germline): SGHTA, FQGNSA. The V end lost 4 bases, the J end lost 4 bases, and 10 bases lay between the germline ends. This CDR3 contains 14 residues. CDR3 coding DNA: TGTGCCAGCAGCTCCACGACAGCCACCGGGGAGCTGTTTTTT. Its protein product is CASSSTTATGELFF.

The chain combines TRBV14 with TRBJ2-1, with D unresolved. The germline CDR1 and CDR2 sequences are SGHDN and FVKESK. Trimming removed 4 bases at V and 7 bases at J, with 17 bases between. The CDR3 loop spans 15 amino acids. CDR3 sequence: CASSPRIILVNEQFF. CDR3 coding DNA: TGTGCCAGCAGCCCCCGAATCATATTAGTAAATGAGCAGTTCTTC.

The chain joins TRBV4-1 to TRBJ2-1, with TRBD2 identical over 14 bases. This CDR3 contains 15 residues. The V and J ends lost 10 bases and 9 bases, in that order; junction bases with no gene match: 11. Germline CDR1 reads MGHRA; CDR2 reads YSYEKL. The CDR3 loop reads CATSGTSGRESEQFF. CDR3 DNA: TGCGCCACCTCGGGGACTAGCGGGAGAGAAAGTGAGCAGTTCTTC.

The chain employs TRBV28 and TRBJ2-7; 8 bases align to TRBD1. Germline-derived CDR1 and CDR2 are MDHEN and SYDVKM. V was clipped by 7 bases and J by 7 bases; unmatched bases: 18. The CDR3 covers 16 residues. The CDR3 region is CASIRTGRWGTPEQYF. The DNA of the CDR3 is TGTGCCAGCATTCGGACAGGGCGTTGGGGTACGCCGGAGCAGTACTTC.

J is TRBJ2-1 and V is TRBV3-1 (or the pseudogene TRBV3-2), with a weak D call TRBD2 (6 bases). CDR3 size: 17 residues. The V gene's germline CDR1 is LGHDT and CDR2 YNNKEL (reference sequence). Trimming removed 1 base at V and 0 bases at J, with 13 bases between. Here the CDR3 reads CASSQAGLRDSYNEQFF. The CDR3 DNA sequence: TGTGCCAGCAGCCAAGCAGGACTACGTGACTCCTACAATGAGCAGTTCTTC.

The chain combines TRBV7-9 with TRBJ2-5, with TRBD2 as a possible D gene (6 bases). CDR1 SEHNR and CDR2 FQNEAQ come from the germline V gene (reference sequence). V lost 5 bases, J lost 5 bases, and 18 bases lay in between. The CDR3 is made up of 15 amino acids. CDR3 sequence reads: CASSLPGTARETQYF. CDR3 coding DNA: TGTGCCAGCAGCCTCCCGGGGACTGCCCGGGAGACCCAGTACTTC.

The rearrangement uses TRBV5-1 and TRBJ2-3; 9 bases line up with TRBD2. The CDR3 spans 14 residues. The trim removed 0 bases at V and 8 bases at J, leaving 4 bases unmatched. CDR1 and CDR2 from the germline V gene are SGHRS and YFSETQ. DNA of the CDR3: TGCGCCAGCAGCTTGGTAGCGGGAGAGGGTACGCAGTATTTT. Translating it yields CASSLVAGEGTQYF.

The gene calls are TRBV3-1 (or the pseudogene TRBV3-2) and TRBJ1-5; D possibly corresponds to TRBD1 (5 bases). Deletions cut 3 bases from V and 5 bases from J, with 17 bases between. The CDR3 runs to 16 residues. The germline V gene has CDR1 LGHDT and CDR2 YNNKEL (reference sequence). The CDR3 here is CASSQDRQRGDQPQHF. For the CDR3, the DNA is TGTGCCAGCAGCCAGGATAGACAGCGAGGAGATCAGCCCCAGCATTTT.

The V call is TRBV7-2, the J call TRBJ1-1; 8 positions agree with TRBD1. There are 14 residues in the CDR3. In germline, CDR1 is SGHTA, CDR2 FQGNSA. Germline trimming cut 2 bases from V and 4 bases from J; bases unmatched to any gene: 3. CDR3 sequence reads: CASSLTGGVTEAFF. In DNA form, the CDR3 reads TGTGCCAGCAGCTTAACAGGGGGGGTCACTGAAGCTTTCTTT.